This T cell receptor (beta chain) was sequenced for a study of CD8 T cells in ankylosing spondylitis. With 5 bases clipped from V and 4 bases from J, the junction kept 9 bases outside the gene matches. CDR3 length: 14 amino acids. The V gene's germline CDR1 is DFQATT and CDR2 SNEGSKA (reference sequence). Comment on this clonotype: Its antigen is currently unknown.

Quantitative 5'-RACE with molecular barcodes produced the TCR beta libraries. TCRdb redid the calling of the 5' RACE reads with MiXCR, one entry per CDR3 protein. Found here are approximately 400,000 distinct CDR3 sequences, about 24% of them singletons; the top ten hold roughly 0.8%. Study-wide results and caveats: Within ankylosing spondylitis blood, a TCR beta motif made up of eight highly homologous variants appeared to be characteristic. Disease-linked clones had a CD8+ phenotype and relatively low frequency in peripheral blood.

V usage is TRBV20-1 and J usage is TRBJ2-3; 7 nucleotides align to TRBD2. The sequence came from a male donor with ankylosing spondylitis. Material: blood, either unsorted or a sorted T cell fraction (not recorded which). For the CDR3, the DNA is TGCAGTGCTCGCCGGGGAGGGAGCGCAGATACGCAGTATTTT. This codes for CSARRGGSADTQYF.